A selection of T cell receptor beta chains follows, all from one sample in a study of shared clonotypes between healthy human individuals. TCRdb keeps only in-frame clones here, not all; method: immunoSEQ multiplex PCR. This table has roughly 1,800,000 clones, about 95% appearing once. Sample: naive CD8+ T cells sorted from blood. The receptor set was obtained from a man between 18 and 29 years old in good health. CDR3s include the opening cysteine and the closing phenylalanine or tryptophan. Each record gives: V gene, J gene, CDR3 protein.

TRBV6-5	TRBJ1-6	CASRATGGGRPLHF
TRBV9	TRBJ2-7	CASGAGLKDYEQYF
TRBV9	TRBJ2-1	CASSPTGLAGDEQFF
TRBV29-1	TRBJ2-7	CSVEEAGSASYEQYF
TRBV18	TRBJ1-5	CASSPWDSNQPQHF
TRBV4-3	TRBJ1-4	CASSQVYQNEKLFF
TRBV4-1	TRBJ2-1	CASSQEHWASGYNEQFF
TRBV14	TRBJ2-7	CASSPALTPYEQYF
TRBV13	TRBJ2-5	CASSFGQEQTQYF
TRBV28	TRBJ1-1	CASSLRTPNTEAFF